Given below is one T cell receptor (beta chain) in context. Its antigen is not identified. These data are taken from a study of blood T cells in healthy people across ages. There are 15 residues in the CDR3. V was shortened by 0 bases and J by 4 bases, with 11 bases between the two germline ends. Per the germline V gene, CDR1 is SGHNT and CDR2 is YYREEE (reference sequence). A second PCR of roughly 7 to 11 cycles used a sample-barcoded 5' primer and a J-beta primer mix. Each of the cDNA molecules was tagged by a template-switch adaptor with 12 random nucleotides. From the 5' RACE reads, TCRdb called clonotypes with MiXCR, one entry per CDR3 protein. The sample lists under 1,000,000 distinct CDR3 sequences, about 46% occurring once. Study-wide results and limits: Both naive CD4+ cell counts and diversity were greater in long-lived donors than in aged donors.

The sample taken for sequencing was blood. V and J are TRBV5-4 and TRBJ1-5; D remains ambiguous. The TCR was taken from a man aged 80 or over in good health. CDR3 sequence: CASSLVNPNNQPQHF. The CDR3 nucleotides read TGTGCCAGCAGCTTGGTAAATCCAAATAATCAGCCCCAGCATTTT.